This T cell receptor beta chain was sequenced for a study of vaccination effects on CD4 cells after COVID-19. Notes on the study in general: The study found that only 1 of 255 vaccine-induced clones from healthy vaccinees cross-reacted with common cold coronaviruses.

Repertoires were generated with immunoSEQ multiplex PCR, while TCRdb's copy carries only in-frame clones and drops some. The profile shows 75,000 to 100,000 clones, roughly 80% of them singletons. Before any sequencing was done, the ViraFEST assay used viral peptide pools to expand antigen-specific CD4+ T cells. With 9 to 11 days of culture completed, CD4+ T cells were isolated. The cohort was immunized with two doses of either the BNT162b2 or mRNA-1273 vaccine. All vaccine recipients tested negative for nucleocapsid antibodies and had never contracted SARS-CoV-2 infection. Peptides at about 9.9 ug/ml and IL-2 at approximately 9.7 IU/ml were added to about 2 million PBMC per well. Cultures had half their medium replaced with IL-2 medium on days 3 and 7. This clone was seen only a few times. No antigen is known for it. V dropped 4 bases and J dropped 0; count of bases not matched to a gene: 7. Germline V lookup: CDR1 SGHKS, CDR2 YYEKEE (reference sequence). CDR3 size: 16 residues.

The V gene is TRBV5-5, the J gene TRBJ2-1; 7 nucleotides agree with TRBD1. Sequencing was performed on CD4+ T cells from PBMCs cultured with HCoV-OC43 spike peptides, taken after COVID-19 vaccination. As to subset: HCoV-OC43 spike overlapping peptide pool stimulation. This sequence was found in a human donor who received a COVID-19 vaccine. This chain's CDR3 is CASSAVQGFSYNEQFF. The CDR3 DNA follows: TGTGCCAGCAGCGCGGTACAGGGGTTCTCCTACAATGAGCAGTTCTTC.